These T cell receptor beta chains were read from a single sample in a study of T cell responses to AZD1222 COVID-19 vaccine. Method: immunoSEQ multiplex PCR; TCRdb's copy keeps in-frame clones and lacks some. The data contain roughly 180,000 clones, roughly nine tenths of them seen just once; the ten biggest clones take up 2.5% to 3%. The sequenced sample was peripheral blood, obtained on day 0 of AZD1222 vaccination. These receptor sequences come from an adult in good health. Both conserved end residues are part of each CDR3. A D gene is named only where the DNA matches it firmly. The listing skips clone size in some rows; elsewhere it reads once, few, many or a size class.

NA,NA,TRBV7-2,TRBJ1-3,CASSTGPSGPRTIYF,TGTGCCAGCAGCACGGGCCCTTCCGGTCCAAGGACCATATATTTT
NA,NA,TRBV6-5,TRBJ2-7,CASSYSRRPYEQYF,TGTGCCAGCAGTTACTCGAGGCGCCCCTACGAGCAGTACTTC
TRBD2,NA,TRBV7-7,TRBJ2-2,CASSFMPLAGTNTGELFF,TGTGCCAGCAGCTTTATGCCACTAGCGGGGACGAACACCGGGGAGCTGTTTTTT
NA,NA,TRBV10-3,TRBJ2-3,CAIRGTSTDTQYF,TGTGCCATCAGGGGGACCAGCACAGATACGCAGTATTTT
NA,NA,TRBV4-1,TRBJ1-5,CASSRDKDSNQPQHF,TGCGCCAGCAGCCGGGACAAGGATAGCAATCAGCCCCAGCATTTT
NA,NA,TRBV11-2,TRBJ1-6,CASSLGSGRHNSPLHF,TGTGCCAGCAGCTTAGGTTCCGGCAGGCATAATTCACCCCTCCACTTT
TRBD1,NA,TRBV3-1/TRBV3-2,TRBJ1-2,CASSSGQGALGYTF,TGTGCCAGCAGCTCGGGACAGGGGGCGCTTGGCTACACCTTC
NA,NA,TRBV19,TRBJ2-3,CASNQGGNTDTQYF,TGTGCCAGTAATCAGGGGGGCAACACAGATACGCAGTATTTT
NA,NA,TRBV7-9,TRBJ1-5,CASSSSSGQPQHF,NA
NA,NA,TRBV29-1,TRBJ2-1,CSVAVHLRSSYNEQFF,TGCAGCGTTGCGGTTCACTTAAGGAGCTCCTACAATGAGCAGTTCTTC
TRBD1,NA,TRBV2,TRBJ2-2,CASSAGTGSMGELFF,TGTGCCAGCAGCGCCGGGACAGGAAGTATGGGGGAGCTGTTTTTT
TRBD1,NA,TRBV7-2,TRBJ1-6,CASSLRGQPLHF,TGTGCCAGCAGCTTAAGGGGGCAACCCCTCCACTTT
TRBD2,NA,TRBV4-1,TRBJ2-7,CASSQGSGGHSYEQYF,TGCGCCAGCAGCCAAGGGAGCGGGGGTCACTCCTACGAGCAGTACTTC
TRBD1,NA,TRBV28,TRBJ2-7,CASRGGDPYEQYF,TGTGCCAGCAGAGGGGGCGACCCCTACGAGCAGTACTTC
TRBD2,NA,TRBV3-1/TRBV3-2,TRBJ2-5,CASSQGETSGVKETQYF,TGTGCCAGCAGCCAAGGAGAGACTAGCGGGGTAAAAGAGACCCAGTACTTC
NA,NA,TRBV6-5,TRBJ2-3,CASSYLGSTDTQYF,TGTGCCAGCAGTTACCTGGGTTCGACAGATACGCAGTATTTT
TRBD1,once,TRBV7-7,TRBJ1-1,CASSRLDRGLLNTEAFF,TGTGCTAGCAGCCGTCTGGACAGGGGACTCCTGAACACTGAAGCTTTCTTT
NA,NA,TRBV3-1/TRBV3-2,TRBJ2-1,CASSQMPPQSSYNEQFF,TGTGCCAGCAGCCAAATGCCCCCCCAGAGCTCCTACAATGAGCAGTTCTTC
NA,NA,TRBV11-3,TRBJ1-1,CASSPTHTVPEAFF,TGTGCCAGCAGCCCCACCCATACAGTTCCTGAAGCTTTCTTT
TRBD1,NA,TRBV18,TRBJ1-6,CASSPLGQDNSPLHF,TGTGCCAGCTCACCTCTGGGACAGGATAATTCACCCCTCCACTTT
TRBD1,once,TRBV5-6,TRBJ2-3,CASSLNRDRAPDTQYF,TGTGCCAGCAGCCTAAACCGGGACAGGGCCCCAGATACGCAGTATTTT
NA,NA,TRBV5-1,TRBJ1-1,CASSYDGVNTEAFF,TGCGCCAGCAGCTACGACGGGGTGAACACTGAAGCTTTCTTT
NA,NA,TRBV5-4,TRBJ2-7,CASSLAGTLSYEQYF,TGTGCCAGCAGCTTGGCCGGGACACTCTCCTACGAGCAGTACTTC
NA,NA,TRBV27,TRBJ1-1,CASSLGSPGNTEAFF,TGTGCCAGCAGTTTGGGAAGCCCGGGGAACACTGAAGCTTTCTTT
TRBD2,NA,TRBV5-8,TRBJ2-5,CASSLGGAGGETQYF,TGTGCCAGCAGCTTGGGAGGAGCGGGGGGCGAGACCCAGTACTTC
TRBD1,NA,TRBV11-2,TRBJ1-1,CASSSIRTGENTEAFF,TGTGCCAGCAGCTCCATACGGACAGGAGAGAACACTGAAGCTTTCTTT
TRBD1,NA,TRBV5-1,TRBJ1-2,CASSLATQGNGYTF,TGCGCCAGCAGCTTGGCCACACAGGGGAATGGCTACACCTTC
TRBD1,NA,TRBV19,TRBJ1-3,CASSMGTGARGNTIYF,TGTGCCAGTAGTATGGGGACAGGCGCCAGAGGAAACACCATATATTTT
TRBD1,NA,TRBV2,TRBJ1-4,CASSEGQTKEKLFF,TGTGCCAGCAGTGAGGGACAGACCAAAGAAAAACTGTTTTTT
NA,NA,TRBV7-3,TRBJ1-3,CASSLSAQPGNTIYF,TGTGCCAGCAGCTTATCGGCTCAACCCGGAAACACCATATATTTT
NA,NA,TRBV21-1,TRBJ1-3,CASSKVFRDAGLQDGNTIYF,TGTGCCAGCAGCAAAGTCTTCCGGGACGCCGGGCTACAGGATGGAAACACCATATATTTT
TRBD2,NA,TRBV6-2/TRBV6-3,TRBJ2-3,CASSYSNIGTSGGESTDTQYF,TGTGCCAGCAGTTACTCGAACATCGGGACTAGCGGGGGGGAGAGCACAGATACGCAGTATTTT
NA,NA,TRBV2,TRBJ2-2,CASSEAGVGGTGELFF,TGTGCCAGCAGTGAAGCGGGGGTGGGAGGCACCGGGGAGCTGTTTTTT
NA,NA,TRBV9,TRBJ2-5,CASSVTPSVETQYF,TGTGCCAGCAGCGTAACCCCCAGTGTAGAGACCCAGTACTTC
NA,NA,TRBV18,TRBJ2-7,CASSPGASSYEQYF,TGTGCCAGCTCACCAGGGGCCAGCTCCTACGAGCAGTACTTC
NA,NA,TRBV11-3,TRBJ2-1,CASSLQGDEQFF,TGTGCCAGCAGCCTGCAGGGCGATGAGCAGTTCTTC
NA,NA,TRBV30,TRBJ1-3,CARRTRGGNTIYF,TGTGCCCGCCGCACCCGCGGGGGAAACACCATATATTTT
TRBD1,NA,TRBV9,TRBJ2-1,CASSVYRGEQFF,TGTGCCAGCAGCGTCTACAGGGGTGAGCAGTTCTTC
TRBD1,NA,TRBV11-2,TRBJ2-3,CASSYPRTGVSTDTQYF,TGTGCCAGCAGCTACCCCCGGACAGGAGTTAGCACAGATACGCAGTATTTT
NA,NA,TRBV3-1/TRBV3-2,TRBJ2-1,CASSQVGAYEQFF,TGTGCCAGCAGCCAAGTTGGGGCGTATGAGCAGTTCTTC